Ten or more counts support the clone carrying this T cell receptor (beta chain). The data belong to a study of T cells in Graves' hyperthyroidism and ophthalmopathy. Germline assignment: CDR1 SGHVS and CDR2 FQNEAQ. The CDR3 is made up of 14 amino acids. Trimming pared 5 bases from V and 4 bases from J, leaving 14 bases between. It was RNA transcripts that yielded the amplified TCR beta CDR3 regions. During a first-round RT-PCR of the TCR CDR3, the HTBI primer set was used. TCRdb fed the multiplex PCR reads into MiXCR, producing one record per CDR3 protein. The sample has hundreds of thousands of distinct CDR3 sequences, around 16% seen once.

The receptor's source is a woman in her 30s with Graves' hyperthyroidism. The chain recombines TRBV7-8 with TRBJ1-1, with D unclear. Sequencing input: blood. The CDR3 region is CASSRLGDITEAFF. The CDR3 nucleotides read TGTGCCAGCAGCCGACTGGGTGATATCACTGAAGCTTTCTTT.